Included here is one T cell receptor (beta chain) sequence, with context. This clonotype was counted a few times. Its antigen is still unknown. No base qualities exist here, and no much larger clone lies one base off it. The instrument given in TCRdb is Illumina NovaSeq 6000. TCRalpha and TCRbeta cDNA libraries were constructed by 5'RACE with constant-segment primers, with sample barcodes and unique molecular identifiers being introduced. Trizol reagent was used to extract RNA from every sample. The libraries were amplified in two PCR steps, and the second step added a second sample barcode and Illumina TruSeq adapters. Libraries were sequenced on an Illumina NovaSeq with 2 x 150 bp paired-end reads. Concerning the study's data processing: With migec v1.2.7, reads were demultiplexed and then collapsed into UMI-guided consensus sequences. Using mixcr v2.1.11, UMI consensuses were aligned to TRA and TRB V and J templates and then assembled into clonotypes. Expanded or contracted clonotypes were those called significant by both edgeR and NoisET, with noise models trained on biological replicates. For edgeR calls, the cutoffs were a false discovery rate-adjusted p below 0.01 and a log2 fold-change threshold of 1. PCA with hierarchical clustering of max-normalized trajectories of the 1000 most abundant clonotypes was used as exploratory dynamics analysis. The CD4 or CD8 phenotype of responding clones was assigned using the separately sequenced CD4+ and CD8+ repertoires. TCRdb's own reprocessing of the public reads used fastp at Q25 and MiXCR and kept productive beta chains. Duplicate CDR3 protein sequences are folded into a single record with the most common DNA and genes. These V and J calls derive from TCRdb rather than the authors' analysis. The sample records around 300,000 distinct CDR3 sequences, about an eighth of which are singletons. Of the sample, approximately 21% is held by the ten largest clones.

PBMCs were isolated by Ficoll-Paque density gradient centrifugation. The data stem from a study of T-cell memory formation after mild COVID-19 (dated by TCRdb to the early 2020s). A note on the overall study: TCR sequence clusters from the two donors were found to be largely donor specific. T-cell clones expanding and contracting after mild COVID-19 in a couple of donors were tracked by longitudinal TCRalpha and TCRbeta repertoire sequencing. The cohort was made up of two young adult volunteers, one female and one male, who were previously healthy.

Here is what the overall study found, with its caveats: From day 15 to 85, contracting clones showed balanced CD4/CD8 phenotypes, whereas a second wave of clones that expanded from day 15 to 37 leaned towards CD4+. The study included only a couple of mild cases, and larger cohorts that include severe cases with pre-infection samples were judged to be necessary. Some responding clones were detected in pre-infection memory, suggesting pre-existing cross-reactive memory T cells joined the SARS-CoV-2 response. Contracting CD4+ clones appeared mostly in the CM and EM memory subsets, whereas CD8+ clones were enriched in EMRA. SARS-CoV-2 specificity was not confirmed for the second-wave clones peaking on day 37.

Measured from the cysteine to the phenylalanine, the CDR3 is 13 residues long. Left in the record is the CDR3 DNA by itself, 39 bases read in frame from the first base. Relative to germline, V is 8 bases shorter and J is 2 bases shorter, with 13 bases between their ends. Reading the germline V gene gives CDR1 WSHSY and CDR2 SAAADI. The rearrangement combines TRBV10-2 with TRBJ2-7, with TRBD2 tentatively as D gene (6 bases match). The receptor was derived from a man younger than 30 who had mild COVID-19 (a few samples of this study predate the infection). The sample titles of this study are shuffled in the database, so cell type and time point are left out; the donor was told from shared clones. The specimen was PBMCs or a T cell subset sorted from them (not recorded which). The CDR3 loop reads CASSDGSTYEQYF. The bases read TGCGCCAGCTCCGACGGGAGTACCTACGAGCAGTACTTC.